The source of this T cell receptor beta chain is a study of blood T cells in healthy people across ages. This CDR3 comprises 16 residues. Losses at the gene ends were 4 bases for V and 0 bases for J; bases not matched to a gene: 8. Germline V gives CDR1 SGHNT, CDR2 YYREEE (reference sequence). Alongside a J-beta primer mix, a sample-barcoded 5' primer served in a second PCR lasting about 6 to 11 cycles. No fewer than 2.5 million CDR3-containing paired-end reads came from each sample. TCRdb called the 5' RACE reads again in MiXCR, with one record for every CDR3 protein. The sample yields about 1,000,000 distinct CDR3 sequences, around 43% seen once.

This receptor was taken from a woman aged 60-70 years in good health. Sequenced sample: blood. V gene TRBV5-4 combines with J gene TRBJ2-3, with TRBD1 matching over 7 bases. CDR3 protein: CASSPSGGSSTDTQYF. CDR3 coding DNA: TGTGCCAGCAGCCCCTCAGGGGGAAGCAGCACAGATACGCAGTATTTT.